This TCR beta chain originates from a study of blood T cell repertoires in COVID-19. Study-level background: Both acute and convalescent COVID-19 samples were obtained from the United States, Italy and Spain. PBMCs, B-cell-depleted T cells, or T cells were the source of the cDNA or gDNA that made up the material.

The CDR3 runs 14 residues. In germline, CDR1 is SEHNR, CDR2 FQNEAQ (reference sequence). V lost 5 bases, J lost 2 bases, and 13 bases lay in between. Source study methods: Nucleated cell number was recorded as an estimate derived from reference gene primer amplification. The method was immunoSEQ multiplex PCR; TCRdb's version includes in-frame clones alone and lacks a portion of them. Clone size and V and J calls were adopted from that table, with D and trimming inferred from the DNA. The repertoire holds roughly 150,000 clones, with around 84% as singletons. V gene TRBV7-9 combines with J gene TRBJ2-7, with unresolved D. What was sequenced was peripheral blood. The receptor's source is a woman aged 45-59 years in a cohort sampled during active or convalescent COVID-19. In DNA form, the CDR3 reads TGTGCCAGCAGCAACACCAGGATAACCTACGAGCAGTACTTC. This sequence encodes CASSNTRITYEQYF. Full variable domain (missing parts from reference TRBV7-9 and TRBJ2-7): DTGVSQNPRHKITKRGQNVTFRCDPISEHNRLYWYRQTLGQGPEFLTYFQNEAQLEKSRLLSDRFSAERPKGSFSTLEIQRTEQGDSAMYLCASSNTRITYEQYFGPGTRLTVT.